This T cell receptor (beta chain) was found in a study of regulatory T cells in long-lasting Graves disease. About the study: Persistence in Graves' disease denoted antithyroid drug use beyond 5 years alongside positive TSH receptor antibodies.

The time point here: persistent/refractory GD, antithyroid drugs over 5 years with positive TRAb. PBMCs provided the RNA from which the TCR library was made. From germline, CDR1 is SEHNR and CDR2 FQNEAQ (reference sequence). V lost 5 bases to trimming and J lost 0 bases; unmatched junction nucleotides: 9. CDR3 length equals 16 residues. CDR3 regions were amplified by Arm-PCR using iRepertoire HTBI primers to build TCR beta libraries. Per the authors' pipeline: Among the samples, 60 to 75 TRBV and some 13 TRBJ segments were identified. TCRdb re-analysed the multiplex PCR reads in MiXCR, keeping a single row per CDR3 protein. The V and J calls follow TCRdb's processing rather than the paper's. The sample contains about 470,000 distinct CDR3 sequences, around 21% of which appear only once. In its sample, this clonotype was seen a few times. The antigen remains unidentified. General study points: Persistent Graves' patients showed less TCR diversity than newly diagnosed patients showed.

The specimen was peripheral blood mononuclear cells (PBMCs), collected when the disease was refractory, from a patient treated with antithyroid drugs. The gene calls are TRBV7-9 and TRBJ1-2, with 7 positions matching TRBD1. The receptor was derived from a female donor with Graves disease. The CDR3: CASSGRDSAANYGYTF. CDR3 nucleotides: TGTGCCAGCAGCGGGCGGGACAGTGCAGCTAACTATGGCTACACCTTC.